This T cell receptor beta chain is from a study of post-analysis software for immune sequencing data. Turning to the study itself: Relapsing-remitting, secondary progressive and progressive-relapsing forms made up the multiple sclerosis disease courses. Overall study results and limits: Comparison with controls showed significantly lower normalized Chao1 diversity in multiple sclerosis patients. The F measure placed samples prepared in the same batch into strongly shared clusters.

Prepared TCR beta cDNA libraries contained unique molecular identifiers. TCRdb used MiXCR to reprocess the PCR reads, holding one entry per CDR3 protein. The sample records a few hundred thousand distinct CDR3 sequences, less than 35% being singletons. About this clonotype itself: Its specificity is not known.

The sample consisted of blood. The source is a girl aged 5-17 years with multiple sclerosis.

DNA of the CDR3: TGTGCCAGCAGCTTAGATGGCAGGGTGAAGAACACTGAAGCTTTCTTT. Protein: CASSLDGRVKNTEAFF. The gene calls are TRBV7-3 and TRBJ1-1, with a possible D match to TRBD1 (5 bases). Germline-derived CDR1 and CDR2 are SGHTA and FQGTGA. V dropped 2 bases and J dropped 1 base, with 14 bases sitting between them. CDR3 length: 16 amino acids.